This record looks at one TCR beta chain sequence and its context. What it binds is unknown. The data derive from a study of T cell responses to AZD1222 COVID-19 vaccine. The repertoire was sequenced with immunoSEQ multiplex PCR; TCRdb's copy has only in-frame clones and lacks some. This table lists about 140,000 clones. Per germline, CDR1 SGHKS and CDR2 YYEKEE (reference sequence). The CDR3 sequence is 15 residues long. Trimming cost V 3 bases and J 1 base, with 11 bases left between them. General study findings and limits: Clonal diversity may have been underestimated, and the donors were mostly white British, with more females than males.

The chain uses TRBV5-5 and TRBJ2-1; perhaps TRBD1 as D (7 bases). Sequenced: peripheral blood. The sequence was obtained from an adult in good health. This CDR3 is CASSSGGRSYNEQFF. CDR3 sequence (DNA): TGTGCCAGCAGCTCAGGGGGGCGGTCCTACAATGAGCAGTTCTTC. Together with reference TRBV5-5 and TRBJ2-1, the CDR3 gives the full variable domain: DAGVTQSPTHLIKTRGQQVTLRCSPISGHKSVSWYQQVLGQGPQFIFQYYEKEERGRGNFPDRFSARQFPNYSSELNVNALLLGDSALYLCASSSGGRSYNEQFFGPGTRLTVL.